This T cell receptor (beta chain) comes out of a study of blood T cells in healthy people across ages (dated by TCRdb to 2015 to 2017). Regarding the research as a whole: In model experiments, template switching captured about one uniquely barcoded TCR beta cDNA molecule for every two T cells. The study analyzed two additional independent replicas of 1 million unique cDNA reads from the same blood draw for two donors, one aged 18 to 29 and one aged 80 or older. Age-related changes in TCR beta repertoire diversity were measured in the study by deep sequencing normalized with unique cDNA molecular identifiers. The donors were divided into four age groups: young (average around 16 years), middle-aged (approximately 42), aged (roughly 66) and long-lived (82). To avoid experimental bias, donors of different ages were randomly spread across the sequencing lanes.

The donors were roughly 40 Caucasian individuals from Russia, aged roughly 6 to 100 years, who were systemically healthy. Each donor gave ten milliliters of peripheral blood, drawn into EDTA-treated Vacutainer tubes. Ficoll-Paque density-gradient centrifugation was used to isolate PBMCs, with at least 6.5 million obtained per sample. Trizol reagent was used to extract total RNA from the PBMCs, yielding at least 6 micrograms per sample. The percentages of naive CD45RAhigh/CD27high T cells were determined by flow cytometry on a PBMC aliquot from every donor. Receptors were amplified or captured by 5' RACE. Reads for this sample came from an Illumina HiSeq 2500. A second PCR of about 6 to 12 cycles was run with a J-beta primer mix and a sample-barcoded 5' primer. A unique molecular identifier was introduced onto each TCR beta cDNA molecule by a template-switch 5' adaptor carrying 12 random nucleotides. At least 2.5 million CDR3-containing paired-end reads were obtained from each sample. First-strand cDNA synthesis was performed from all RNA using the Mint cDNA synthesis kit, with priming by a TRBC-specific oligonucleotide. After uracil-DNA glycosylase treatment, a first 18-cycle PCR used universal primers M1SS and BC2_uni_R on all cDNA. The original pipeline was this. For normalization, 1 million high-quality reads were randomly selected from each sample, with every read carrying a distinct molecular identifier. Reads with shared molecular identifiers were discarded instead of being binned into consensus sequences. MiTCR, run with a Q25 quality threshold and the strictest error-elimination algorithm, handled CDR3 identification, clonotype clustering and error correction. A nonparametric unseen species model with Euler transformation was used to estimate lower-bound total TCR beta diversity. The public sequencing data were trimmed at Q25 with fastp and processed into clonotypes with MiXCR by TCRdb, which kept only in-frame beta chains. Each entry is one CDR3 protein sequence, shown with its most common DNA and genes. TCRdb, rather than the study authors, made the V and J calls. Here the sample has about 1.4 million distinct CDR3 sequences; around 55% occur a single time. The leading ten clones occupy 5% to 7% of the sample.

As regards this clonotype: Its antigen is unknown. One end of the junction does not line up with germline, which may come from a read error.

The investigation overall reported the following: As age increased, observed TCR beta diversity per million T cells dropped in a roughly linear way, and a significant reduction was already evident by age 40. Donor CMV infection status was unknown, potentially confounding age-related changes in expanded clonotypes. Compared with the aged group, the long-lived group had more naive CD4+ T cells, fewer expanded clones and increased TCR diversity, suggesting age selection. Bulk unsorted PBMC profiling prevented conclusive comparison of naive and antigen-experienced compartments. Estimates of total diversity based on one million sequenced T cells were considered lower bounds and underestimates. There was a strong correlation between observed TCR beta diversity and the percentage of naive T cells measured by flow cytometry.

The receptor comes from a man between 18 and 35 years old in good health. Sequencing input: blood.

The CDR3 protein: CASSPFIASGANVLTF. The nucleotide sequence reads as follows: TGTGCTAGCAGCCCGTTCATTGCGTCTGGGGCCAACGTCCTGACTTTC. The receptor chain draws on TRBV7-7 and TRBJ2-6; the D gene cannot be resolved reliably. Via the germline V gene (reference sequence), CDR1 is SSHAT and CDR2 FNYEAQ. Inclusive of the bounding cysteine and phenylalanine, the CDR3 is 16 residues long. Just CDR3 DNA is preserved here, 48 bases in frame from base 1. This CDR3, with the reference TRBV7-7 and TRBJ2-6 proteins standing in past its ends, gives the full variable domain GAGVSQSPRYKVTKRGQDVTLRCDPISSHATLYWYQQALGQGPEFLTYFNYEAQPDKSGLPSDRFSAERPEGSISTLTIQRTEQRDSAMYRCASSPFIASGANVLTFGAGSRLTVL.